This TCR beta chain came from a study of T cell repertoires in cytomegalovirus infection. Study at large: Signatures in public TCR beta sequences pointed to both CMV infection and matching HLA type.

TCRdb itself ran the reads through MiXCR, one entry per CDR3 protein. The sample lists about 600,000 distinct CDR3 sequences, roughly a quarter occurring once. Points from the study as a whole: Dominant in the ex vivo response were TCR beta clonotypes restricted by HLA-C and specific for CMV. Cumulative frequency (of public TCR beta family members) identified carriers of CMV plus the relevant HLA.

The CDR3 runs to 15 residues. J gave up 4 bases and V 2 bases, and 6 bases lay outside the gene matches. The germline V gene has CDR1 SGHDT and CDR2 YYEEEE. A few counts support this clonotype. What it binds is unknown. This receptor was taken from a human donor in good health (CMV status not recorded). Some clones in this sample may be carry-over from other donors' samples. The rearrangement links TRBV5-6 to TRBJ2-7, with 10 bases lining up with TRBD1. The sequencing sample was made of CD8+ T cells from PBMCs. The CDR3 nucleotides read TGTGCCAGCAGCTTCGGACAGGGGGGCCCTTACGAGCAGTACTTC. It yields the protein CASSFGQGGPYEQYF. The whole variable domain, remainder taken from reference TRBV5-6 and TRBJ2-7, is DAGVTQSPTHLIKTRGQQVTLRCSPKSGHDTVSWYQQALGQGPQFIFQYYEEEERQRGNFPDRFSGHQFPNYSSELNVNALLLGDSALYLCASSFGQGGPYEQYFGPGTRLTVT.